This note documents a single T cell receptor beta chain sequence. This sample is part of a study of blood T cell repertoires in COVID-19. Study background: Samples representing acute and convalescent COVID-19 were sourced from the United States, Italy and Spain. The analysed material was cDNA or gDNA that came from T cells, B-cell-depleted T cells, or PBMCs.

In Seattle, patients joined the study during active infection and were tracked longitudinally. The V and J ends lost 3 bases and 4 bases, in that order; junction bases with no gene match: 2. The CDR3 runs to 14 residues. CDR1 is SNHLY, CDR2 FYNNEI, per germline. The repertoire was sequenced with immunoSEQ multiplex PCR; TCRdb's copy has only in-frame clones and lacks some. There are 170,000 or so clones in the sample; around nine tenths occur only once, and approximately 12% lies in the top ten. The chain recombines TRBV2 with TRBJ1-5, with 8 bases that match TRBD1. Sequencing was performed on peripheral blood. This receptor was identified in a woman between 65 and 79 years old with COVID-19, enrolled during active disease. As DNA, the CDR3 is TGTGCCAGCAGTGACCGACAGGGGAATCAGCCCCAGCATTTT. It codes for CASSDRQGNQPQHF.